The 24 T cell receptor beta chains given below trace back to one sample, sequenced in a study of T cells in Graves' hyperthyroidism and ophthalmopathy. There were TCR beta CDR3 regions amplified from RNA transcripts. The TCR CDR3 was amplified in a first-round RT-PCR using the HTBI primer set. TCRdb redid the calling of the multiplex PCR reads with MiXCR, one entry per CDR3 protein. The table shows over 700,000 distinct CDR3 sequences, with 18% occurring only once. Sequencing was carried out using blood. These receptors all stem from a woman aged 50 to 60 with Graves' hyperthyroidism that later progressed to Graves' ophthalmopathy.

This sequence joins TRBV19 and TRBJ2-3; 8 bases are a match to TRBD2. The V gene end was trimmed by 7 bases and the J gene end by 1 base; junction bases not matched to a gene: 7. The CDR3 loop spans 15 amino acids. Germline-derived CDR1 and CDR2 are LNHDA and SQIVND (reference sequence). This CDR3 reads CASTLKAGGTDTQYF. The CDR3 DNA reads as TGTGCCAGTACTTTAAAAGCGGGGGGCACAGATACGCAGTATTTT.

The rearrangement links TRBV27 to TRBJ2-5; no reliable D call. Trimming removed 5 bases from V and 9 bases from J, with 16 bases in between. The CDR3 spans 13 residues. Germline CDR1 reads MNHEY; CDR2 reads SMNVEV (reference sequence). The CDR3 loop is CASSPRTESAQYF. DNA of the CDR3: TGTGCCAGCAGTCCCAGGACGGAGTCGGCCCAGTACTTC.

V gene TRBV19 combines with J gene TRBJ2-2; TRBD1 agrees at 8 bases. There are 18 residues in the CDR3. The germline V gene has CDR1 LNHDA and CDR2 SQIVND (reference sequence). Unmatched junction bases numbered 17, after V lost 5 bases and J lost 6 bases. In DNA, the CDR3 is TGTGCCAGTAGTGCCCGCGGACAGGGAGTATTTACGGCCGGGGAGCTGTTTTTT. Translated, it gives CASSARGQGVFTAGELFF.

V usage is TRBV3-1 and J usage is TRBJ1-3, with TRBD1 identical over 7 bases. Germline trimming cut 4 bases from V and 0 bases from J; bases unmatched to any gene: 6. The CDR3 runs to 16 residues. CDR1 is LGHDT and CDR2 is YNNKEL in the germline V gene (reference sequence). Written as DNA, the CDR3 is TGTGCCAGCAGCCCCGGACAGGTTAGCTCTGGAAACACCATATATTTT. Translating it yields CASSPGQVSSGNTIYF.

This clonotype was observed at least ten times. The V and J genes are TRBV6-2 or TRBV6-3 and TRBJ1-1, with D perhaps matching TRBD1 (5 bases). Germline V gene lookup returns CDR1 MNHEY and CDR2 SVGEGT. There are 14 residues in the CDR3. V was cut by 5 bases and J by 3 bases, with 13 bases left in between. CDR3 nucleotide sequence: TGTGCCAGCAGTCGGGACCCGATCCACACTGAAGCTTTCTTT. It specifies CASSRDPIHTEAFF.

The gene calls are TRBV7-8 and TRBJ1-5; D unclear. CDR3 size: 13 residues. Trimming shortened V by 5 bases and J by 8 bases, and 13 bases separated the two germline ends. Germline CDR1 and CDR2: SGHVS and FQNEAQ. This CDR3 is CASSLPQAEPQHF. Here the CDR3 DNA reads TGTGCCAGCAGCCTGCCGCAGGCAGAGCCCCAGCATTTT.

This clonotype was seen repeatedly, ten times or more. The chain couples TRBV11-2 to TRBJ1-1; D uncertain. V lost 1 base and J 0 bases, leaving 3 bases between the germline ends. The V gene's germline CDR1 is SGHAT and CDR2 FQNNGV. CDR3 length: 13 amino acids. Here the CDR3 reads CASSLGMNTEAFF. CDR3 nucleotide sequence: TGTGCCAGCAGCTTAGGAATGAACACTGAAGCTTTCTTT.

This clonotype was recorded at least ten times. The chain is built from TRBV20-1 and TRBJ2-5; 8 positions agree with TRBD2. Germline V gene data show CDR1 as DFQATT and CDR2 as SNEGSKA (reference sequence). This CDR3 spans 14 amino acids. Trimming at V came to 7 bases and at J to 0 bases, leaving 7 bases not matched to a gene. CDR3 region: CSVPSGGNQETQYF. The CDR3 DNA is TGCAGTGTTCCGAGCGGGGGCAACCAAGAGACCCAGTACTTC.

The chain joins TRBV19 to TRBJ2-5; 7 positions match TRBD2. Germline V lookup: CDR1 LNHDA, CDR2 SQIVND (reference sequence). The J segment lost 2 bases and the V segment lost 6 bases, leaving 6 bases of the junction unmatched. CDR3 length: 14 residues. The CDR3: CASRGIGGQETQYF. The CDR3 nucleotides are TGTGCCAGTAGGGGAATCGGGGGGCAAGAGACCCAGTACTTC.

This sequence joins TRBV12-3 or TRBV12-4 and TRBJ1-2; D unresolved. V was pared by 6 bases and J by 8 bases, with 16 bases between. The CDR3 totals 13 residues. The CDR3 bases are TGTGCCAGCAGCCTATCGGAGGGCCAAGGCTACACCTTC. It encodes CASSLSEGQGYTF.

This clonotype turned up a few times. The rearrangement uses TRBV10-1 and TRBJ2-3; 10 bases are shared with TRBD2. V was pared by 9 bases and J by 2 bases, with 8 bases of the junction left unmatched. This CDR3 comprises 15 residues. Germline-derived CDR1 and CDR2 are WNHNN and SYGVQD (reference sequence). The CDR3 DNA is TGCGCCAGAGCTACTAGCGGGGAGGTCACAGATACGCAGTATTTT. Translating gives CARATSGEVTDTQYF.

This clonotype came up many times. The chain links TRBV3-1 to TRBJ1-2; no clear D. With 0 bases removed from V and 3 bases from J, the gap between germline ends came to 14 bases. Germline V gene data show CDR1 as LGHDT and CDR2 as YNNKEL (reference sequence). The CDR3 length is 16 residues. The CDR3 sequence is CASSQDIEVRDYGYTF. As DNA, the CDR3 is TGTGCCAGCAGCCAAGATATAGAGGTTCGTGACTATGGCTACACCTTC.

This clonotype was recorded a few times. This chain joins TRBV4-1 and TRBJ1-1; no reliable D call. There are 16 residues in the CDR3. Between the trimmed V and J ends, which lost 0 bases and 0 bases, there was a span of 11 bases. CDR1 MGHRA and CDR2 YSYEKL come from the germline V gene. CDR3 sequence: CASSQEKGLLNTEAFF. DNA for the CDR3: TGCGCCAGCAGCCAAGAGAAGGGATTACTGAACACTGAAGCTTTCTTT.

The rearrangement uses TRBV6-2 or TRBV6-3 and TRBJ1-6; TRBD1 is a possible D gene (5 bases). The CDR3 length is 14 residues. Germline assignment: CDR1 MNHEY and CDR2 SVGEGT. Deletions cut 7 bases from V and 4 bases from J, with 11 bases between. Written as DNA, the CDR3 is TGTGCCAGCACATACGACAGATATAATTCACCCCTCCACTTT. Translated: CASTYDRYNSPLHF.

This clonotype has more than one count but fewer than ten. The gene calls are TRBV13 and TRBJ2-2; weak D call: TRBD1 (5 bases). The germline V gene encodes CDR1 PRHDT and CDR2 FYEKMQ (reference sequence). Trimming removed 2 bases at V and 7 bases at J, with 11 bases between. This CDR3 is built from 14 residues. In DNA form, the CDR3 reads TGTGCCAGCAGCTTACCTAGGGGCGGCGGGGAGCTGTTTTTT. Amino acid sequence: CASSLPRGGGELFF. The entire variable domain, with the rest obtained from reference TRBV13 and TRBJ2-2, is as follows: AAGVIQSPRHLIKEKRETATLKCYPIPRHDTVYWYQQGPGQDPQFLISFYEKMQSDKGSIPDRFSAQQFSDYHSELNMSSLELGDSALYFCASSLPRGGGELFFGEGSRLTVL.

Worth noting for this clonotype: A read error may produce the germline difference seen at one junction end. CDR3 sequence: CASSLDQQETQYF. CDR3 DNA: TGCGCCAGCAGCTTGGACCAGCAAGAGACCCAGTACTTC. The chain couples TRBV11-2 to TRBJ2-5; D remains ambiguous. CDR3 length: 13 residues. CDR1 and CDR2 (germline): SGHAT, FQNNGV.

This clonotype showed up just a few times. The chain recombines TRBV13 with TRBJ2-5, with 7 bases fitting TRBD1. Germline CDR1 is PRHDT and CDR2 is FYEKMQ (reference sequence). This CDR3 is 17 amino acids long. Unmatched junction bases numbered 16, after V lost 4 bases and J lost 5 bases. CDR3 in DNA: TGTGCCAGCAGCTCCCGAGGAGGACAGGCTCTGTGGGAGACCCAGTACTTC. It yields the protein CASSSRGGQALWETQYF.

This clonotype was seen more than once but under ten times. An end of the junction does not agree with germline; a read error may underlie this. The rearrangement links TRBV5-1 to TRBJ1-4, with no clear D. The CDR3 has 13 residues. Germline V gene data show CDR1 as SGHRS and CDR2 as YFSETQ. CDR3 nucleotides: TGCGCCAGCAGGTTGGGTCCCAATGAAAAACTGTTTTTT. Protein sequence: CASRLGPNEKLFF.

J is TRBJ2-5 and V is TRBV5-4, with 9 bases fitting TRBD2. Trimming cost V 10 bases and J 1 base; bases outside gene matches: 11. Per the germline V gene, CDR1 is SGHNT and CDR2 is YYREEE (reference sequence). CDR3 size: 15 residues. This chain's CDR3 is CALPSIAGVQETQYF. The CDR3 bases are TGTGCCCTCCCTTCGATAGCGGGGGTCCAAGAGACCCAGTACTTC.

This clonotype was recorded at least ten times. This sequence joins TRBV5-6 and TRBJ1-2; D gene ambiguous. CDR1 and CDR2 from the germline V gene are SGHDT and YYEEEE. This CDR3 contains 15 residues. The V end lost 4 bases, the J end lost 2 bases, and 15 bases lay between the germline ends. CDR3 nucleotides: TGTGCCAGCAGCCCATGGGCAGTAGCGAACTATGGCTACACCTTC. This translates into CASSPWAVANYGYTF. Supplemented by reference TRBV5-6 and TRBJ1-2, the full variable domain reads DAGVTQSPTHLIKTRGQQVTLRCSPKSGHDTVSWYQQALGQGPQFIFQYYEEEERQRGNFPDRFSGHQFPNYSSELNVNALLLGDSALYLCASSPWAVANYGYTFGSGTRLTVV.

The chain employs TRBV14 and TRBJ1-2, with TRBD1 as a possible D gene (6 bases). The V gene's germline CDR1 is SGHDN and CDR2 FVKESK. Between the trimmed V and J ends, which lost 4 bases and 4 bases, there was a span of 19 bases. CDR3 length: 16 amino acids. CDR3: CASSPRTVKGFYGYTF. CDR3 in DNA: TGTGCCAGCAGCCCCCGGACAGTAAAAGGCTTCTATGGCTACACCTTC.

This chain uses TRBV10-1 with TRBJ1-4, with D hard to call. Trimming removed 3 bases at V and 4 bases at J, with 9 bases between. The CDR3 extends over 14 amino acids. Germline V gene data show CDR1 as WNHNN and CDR2 as SYGVQD (reference sequence). Here the CDR3 reads CASSEARSNEKLFF. As DNA, the CDR3 is TGCGCCAGCAGTGAAGCAAGGAGTAATGAAAAACTGTTTTTT.

The V gene is TRBV29-1, the J gene TRBJ1-1; the D gene is possibly TRBD1 (6 bases). The CDR3 is 13 amino acids. Germline CDR1 and CDR2: SQVTM and ANQGSEA. Trimming stripped 5 bases from V and 3 bases from J, with 13 bases between. The CDR3 here is CSVYRERDTEAFF. The CDR3 region has the DNA TGCAGCGTTTACAGGGAACGAGACACTGAAGCTTTCTTT.

This clonotype was observed a few times. This rearrangement joins TRBV7-9 to TRBJ1-5; TRBD1 matches at 7 bases. The V gene end was trimmed by 0 bases and the J gene end by 1 base; junction bases not matched to a gene: 3. The CDR3 contains 16 residues. Germline lookup yields CDR1 SEHNR and CDR2 FQNEAQ (reference sequence). Here the CDR3 reads CASSLASTGSNQPQHF. The CDR3 nucleotides are TGTGCCAGCAGCTTAGCCTCGACAGGGAGCAATCAGCCCCAGCATTTT.